This is a list of T cell receptor beta chains from one sample in a study of OX40 agonist ivuxolimab in advanced cancers. Produced via immunoSEQ multiplex PCR; TCRdb's table is partial and in-frame only. The sample yields just under 100,000 clones, roughly 94% seen once. The sample consisted of CD4+ or CD8+ T cells sorted from blood, taken in a trial of the OX40 agonist ivuxolimab. Receptors were obtained from an adult with an advanced solid tumor such as melanoma, head and neck, liver or kidney cancer. Each CDR3 is given with its conserved first and last residue. Size tells how often a clone was seen (once, few, many) or the class of an expanded clone, and some rows leave it out.

.	TRBV2	TRBJ1-1	CASSASAPGTEAFF
.	TRBV6-5	TRBJ1-2	CASRGPGQGAYGYTF
once	TRBV11-2	TRBJ1-6	CASSLVGATWGDSPLHF
.	TRBV7-9	TRBJ2-3	CASSPPDTQYF
.	TRBV2	TRBJ2-7	CASSEGNPAEYF
.	TRBV9	TRBJ2-3	CASSVERDTQYF
once	TRBV18	TRBJ1-6	CASSLPGRNSPLHF
.	TRBV6-6	TRBJ2-1	CASSSSGRGNEQFF
once	TRBV20-1	TRBJ2-7	CSVKGGNEQYF
few	TRBV4-1	TRBJ1-3	CASSPPGAGHSGNTIYF
.	TRBV5-1	TRBJ2-1	CASTTGGAHNEQFF
.	TRBV30	TRBJ1-5	CAWSARGEAQPQHF
.	TRBV7-2	TRBJ2-7	CASSLGRGGYEQYF
.	TRBV9	TRBJ2-2	CASSRDRNTGELFF
.	TRBV18	TRBJ2-5	CASSPKRETQYF